The 17 T cell receptor beta chains in this list originate from one sample, sequenced in a study of blood T cell repertoires in COVID-19. Data came from immunoSEQ multiplex PCR; TCRdb stores just in-frame clones and leaves some out. The repertoire holds 150,000 to 190,000 clones, approximately 79% seen once, with around 7% in the top ten. Sample: PBMCs or T cells enriched from blood (not recorded which). Every receptor here comes from a man aged 45 to 65 who had recovered from COVID-19.

This chain joins TRBV3-1 (or the pseudogene TRBV3-2) and TRBJ2-3, with 10 nucleotides matching TRBD2. V lost 0 bases, J lost 3 bases, and 6 bases stayed unmatched. Germline V gives CDR1 LGHDT, CDR2 YNNKEL (reference sequence). The CDR3 runs to 17 residues. The CDR3 DNA sequence: TGTGCCAGCAGCCAAGAGGGAGCGGGGGGGCCTACAGATACGCAGTATTTT. Translating gives CASSQEGAGGPTDTQYF.

The chain links TRBV5-4 to TRBJ1-4, with TRBD1 matching over 8 bases. The CDR3 contains 17 residues. The germline CDR1 and CDR2 sequences are SGHNT and YYREEE (reference sequence). Losses at the gene ends were 2 bases for V and 0 bases for J; bases not matched to a gene: 6. The CDR3, as DNA: TGTGCCAGCAGCTTAGGACAGGGACTATCAACTAATGAAAAACTGTTTTTT. This gives the protein CASSLGQGLSTNEKLFF.

This clone has only a few counts. CDR3 coding DNA: TGTGCCACCAGTAGGGGCGCGGGGACTGAAGCTTTCTTT. This gives the protein CATSRGAGTEAFF. The chain combines TRBV15 with TRBJ1-1; D might be TRBD1 (5 bases). Germline CDR1 reads LNHNV; CDR2 reads YYDKDF (reference sequence). Deletions cut 6 bases from V and 5 bases from J, with 13 bases between. The CDR3 is 13 amino acids.

The chain has TRBV19 and TRBJ1-4; TRBD1 matches at 8 bases. The germline V gene has CDR1 LNHDA and CDR2 SQIVND (reference sequence). This CDR3 is 16 amino acids long. Losses at the gene ends were 11 bases for V and 2 bases for J; bases not matched to a gene: 13. The CDR3 reads CASTRTQGATNEKLFF. The CDR3, as DNA: TGTGCCTCCACTCGAACTCAGGGGGCTACTAATGAAAAACTGTTTTTT.

CDR3 sequence reads: CASSYLRQVRYGYTF. The CDR3 coding sequence is TGTGCCAGCAGTTATCTCCGACAGGTCCGTTATGGCTACACCTTC. The rearrangement joins TRBV6-2 or TRBV6-3 to TRBJ1-2, with a weak D call TRBD1 (6 bases). V was clipped by 3 bases and J by 5 bases, with 16 bases between them. CDR3 size: 15 residues. Germline loops: CDR1 MNHEY, CDR2 SVGEGT.

Here the CDR3 reads CASSSPGTGAKITDTQYF. The CDR3 bases are TGTGCCAGCAGCTCCCCCGGGACAGGGGCAAAGATTACAGATACGCAGTATTTT. V and J are TRBV9 and TRBJ2-3, with 10 bases identical to TRBD1. Germline assignment: CDR1 SGDLS and CDR2 YYNGEE. This CDR3 is 18 amino acids long. V dropped 4 bases and J dropped 3; count of bases not matched to a gene: 14.

The chain employs TRBV4-2 and TRBJ1-2; 7 nucleotides line up with TRBD1. The CDR3 consists of 15 residues. V trimming: 2 bases; J trimming: 7 bases; junction bases outside the gene matches: 10. Germline CDR1 reads LGHNA; CDR2 reads YNFKEQ. The CDR3 loop reads CASSQIKGGIGGYTF. CDR3 DNA: TGTGCCAGCAGCCAAATAAAAGGGGGCATTGGTGGCTACACCTTC.

V usage is TRBV29-1 and J usage is TRBJ2-6; 9 bases map to TRBD1. CDR1 and CDR2 (germline): SQVTM, ANQGSEA. V lost 7 bases, J lost 0 bases, and 1 base stayed unmatched. The CDR3 has 14 residues. The CDR3 protein is CSGTGASGANVLTF. The CDR3 bases are TGCAGCGGGACAGGGGCCTCTGGGGCCAACGTCCTGACTTTC. The full variable domain, rest sourced from reference TRBV29-1 and TRBJ2-6, is SAVISQKPSRDICQRGTSLTIQCQVDSQVTMMFWYRQQPGQSLTLIATANQGSEATYESGFVIDKFPISRPNLTFSTLTVSNMSPEDSSIYLCSGTGASGANVLTFGAGSRLTVL.

This chain links TRBV4-2 with TRBJ1-6; D may be TRBD1 (6 bases). The CDR3 runs to 15 residues. Trimming removed 3 bases at V and 6 bases at J, with 12 bases between. CDR1 LGHNA and CDR2 YNFKEQ come from the germline V gene. DNA for the CDR3: TGTGCCAGCAGCCACAGGGGAAGGAGTAATTCACCCCTCCACTTT. It yields the protein CASSHRGRSNSPLHF.

The chain uses TRBV5-1 and TRBJ2-5, with a weak D call TRBD2 (5 bases). The CDR3 contains 15 residues. The V end lost 1 base, the J end lost 1 base, and 11 bases lay between the germline ends. Per the germline V gene, CDR1 is SGHRS and CDR2 is YFSETQ. The chain's CDR3 is CASSLWRQSQETQYF. The CDR3 DNA sequence: TGCGCCAGCAGCTTGTGGAGGCAGAGCCAAGAGACCCAGTACTTC.

The V and J genes are TRBV9 and TRBJ2-1; 10 bases are shared with TRBD1. The junction had 5 bases not matched to a gene; V was cut back by 3 bases and J by 11 bases. The length of the CDR3 is 13 residues. CDR1 and CDR2 from the germline V gene are SGDLS and YYNGEE. CDR3 residues: CASSGGQGFKQFF. In DNA, the CDR3 is TGTGCCAGCAGCGGGGGACAGGGGTTTAAGCAGTTCTTC.

The chain has TRBV11-2 and TRBJ2-3; the match to TRBD2 covers 7 bases. The CDR3 consists of 15 residues. Germline-derived CDR1 and CDR2 are SGHAT and FQNNGV. Trimming took 8 bases from V and 1 from J; bases not matched to a gene: 9. As DNA, the CDR3 is TGTGCCAGCTCGAGAAGGCTAGCGGGCACAGATACGCAGTATTTT. Translation gives CASSRRLAGTDTQYF.

The rearrangement links TRBV27 to TRBJ1-4; no reliable D call. Germline V gene lookup returns CDR1 MNHEY and CDR2 SMNVEV (reference sequence). The CDR3 is 15 residues long. With 2 bases removed from V and 0 bases from J, the gap between germline ends came to 7 bases. The CDR3 DNA follows: TGTGCCAGCAGTTTACTCCCAGCAACTAATGAAAAACTGTTTTTT. As protein: CASSLLPATNEKLFF.

Only a few counts were recorded for this clone. The V and J genes are TRBV7-9 and TRBJ2-2; no definite D call. The CDR3 extends over 13 amino acids. Trimming shortened V by 5 bases and J by 5 bases, and 9 bases separated the two germline ends. Germline V lookup: CDR1 SEHNR, CDR2 FQNEAQ (reference sequence). The CDR3 reads CASSTSQTGELFF. CDR3 DNA sequence: TGTGCCAGCAGCACCAGTCAAACCGGGGAGCTGTTTTTT.

The genes are TRBV6-1 and TRBJ2-7; a weak D match, TRBD2 (7 bases). Trimming shortened V by 3 bases and J by 5 bases, and 17 bases separated the two germline ends. The CDR3 has 15 residues. CDR1 and CDR2 from the germline V gene are MNHNS and SASEGT. CDR3 DNA: TGTGCCAGCAGTGAGGGTTGGGGGGGCGTCGACGAGCAGTACTTC. Its translation is CASSEGWGGVDEQYF.

This chain joins TRBV7-6 and TRBJ1-1, with TRBD1 as a possible D gene (5 bases). The V end was cut by 4 bases, the J end by 6 bases, with 9 bases between. CDR1 is SGHVS and CDR2 is FNYEAQ in the germline V gene. The CDR3 contains 12 residues. CDR3 coding DNA: TGTGCCAGCAGCTCAGGGTCGGCTGAAGCTTTCTTT. It translates to CASSSGSAEAFF.

This chain uses TRBV11-3 with TRBJ2-6; the D is unclear. The CDR3 runs to 15 residues. V lost 1 base and J lost 0, with 4 bases in between. CDR1 and CDR2 from the germline V gene are SGHNT and YENEEA. CDR3 DNA: TGTGCCAGCAGCTTAGGGCTCTCTGGGGCCAACGTCCTGACTTTC. This sequence encodes CASSLGLSGANVLTF.